The clone carrying this TCR beta chain was detected a few times. Antigen: not known. With 8 bases removed from V and 1 base from J, the gap between germline ends came to 6 bases. CDR3 length: 11 residues. CDR1 is SEHNR, CDR2 FQNEAQ, per germline (reference sequence). These data are taken from a study of T cells after yellow fever vaccination. Study-level results: The secondary response was weaker but peaked faster, day 5 versus 15. Subsequent to the booster, the majority of primary-vaccination clones reappeared (96% CD4, roughly 90% CD8). Researchers noted that a small share of clonotypes showed up in both CD4 and CD8 compartments.

TCRdb passed the 5' RACE reads through MiXCR, listing each CDR3 protein once. The sample contains around 320,000 distinct CDR3 sequences, 4% to 5.5% of which appear only once. The chain is built from TRBV7-9 and TRBJ2-7, with D unclear. This receptor was taken from a man in his late teens or twenties who received the YFV17D yellow fever vaccine. Material: PBMCs, obtained 15 days after the yellow fever booster vaccination. The chain's CDR3 is CASGSSYEQYV. The CDR3 coding sequence is TGTGCCAGCGGGTCTTCCTACGAGCAGTACGTC.